This entry features one TCR beta chain sequence. Its antigen is as yet unknown. Incorporated into the TCR beta cDNA libraries were unique molecular identifiers, which served to reduce PCR and sequencing biases. TCRdb called the PCR reads again in MiXCR, with one record for every CDR3 protein. This sample has about 160,000 distinct CDR3 sequences, with around 36% found just once. This sample stems from a study of post-analysis software for immune sequencing data. Turning to the study itself: The patients showed relapsing-remitting, secondary progressive and progressive-relapsing multiple sclerosis courses.

Study results and limitations: Patients used five TRBV segments, including TRBV5-6, TRBV5-1 and TRBV20-1, more often than controls. Batch-mates among the samples co-clustered strongly by F measure.

Germline loops: CDR1 MDHEN, CDR2 SYDVKM. The CDR3 is 15 amino acids. Deletions cut 2 bases from V and 2 bases from J, with 10 bases between. The sample in question was blood, obtained after autologous hematopoietic stem cell transplantation. The V and J genes are TRBV28 and TRBJ1-5; the D is unclear. This receptor was obtained from a girl aged 10-17 years with multiple sclerosis. CDR3 bases: TGTGCCAGCAGTTTAACTAAGGGCGGCAATCAGCCCCAGCATTTT. Translated, it gives CASSLTKGGNQPQHF.